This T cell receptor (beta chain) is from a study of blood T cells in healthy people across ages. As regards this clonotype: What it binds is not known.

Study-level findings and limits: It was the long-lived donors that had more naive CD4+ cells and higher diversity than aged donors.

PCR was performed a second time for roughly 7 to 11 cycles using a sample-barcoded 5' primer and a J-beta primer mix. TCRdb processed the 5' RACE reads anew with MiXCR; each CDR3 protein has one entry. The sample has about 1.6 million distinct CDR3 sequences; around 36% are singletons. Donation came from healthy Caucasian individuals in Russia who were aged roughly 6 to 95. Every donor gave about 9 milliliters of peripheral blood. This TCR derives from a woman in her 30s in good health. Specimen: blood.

The CDR3 loop reads CASSQDPKTYEQYF. CDR3 bases: TGCGCCAGCAGCCAAGACCCCAAAACCTACGAGCAGTACTTC. The chain combines TRBV4-1 with TRBJ2-7; no clear D gene. This CDR3 is built from 14 residues. Germline values: CDR1 MGHRA, CDR2 YSYEKL. V dropped 0 bases and J dropped 2 bases, with 8 bases sitting between them.